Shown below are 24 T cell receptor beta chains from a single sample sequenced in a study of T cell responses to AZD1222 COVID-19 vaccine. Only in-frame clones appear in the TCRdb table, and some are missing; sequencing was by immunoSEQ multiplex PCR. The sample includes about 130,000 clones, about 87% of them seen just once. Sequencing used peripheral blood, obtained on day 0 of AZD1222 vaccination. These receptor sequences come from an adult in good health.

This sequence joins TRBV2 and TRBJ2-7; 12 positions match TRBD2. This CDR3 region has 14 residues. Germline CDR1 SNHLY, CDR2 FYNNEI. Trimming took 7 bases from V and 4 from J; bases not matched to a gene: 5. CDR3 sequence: CASNRLAGDYEQYF. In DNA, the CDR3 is TGTGCCAGCAATCGACTAGCGGGGGATTACGAGCAGTACTTC.

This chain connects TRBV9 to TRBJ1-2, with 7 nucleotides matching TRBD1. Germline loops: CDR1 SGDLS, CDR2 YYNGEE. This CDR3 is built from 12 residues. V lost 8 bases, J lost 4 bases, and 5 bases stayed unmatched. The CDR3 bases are TGTGCCAGTTCTCGGGACAGCTATGGCTACACCTTC. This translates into CASSRDSYGYTF. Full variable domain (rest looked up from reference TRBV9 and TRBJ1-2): DSGVTQTPKHLITATGQRVTLRCSPRSGDLSVYWYQQSLDQGLQFLIQYYNGEERAKGNILERFSAQQFPDLHSELNLSSLELGDSALYFCASSRDSYGYTFGSGTRLTVV.

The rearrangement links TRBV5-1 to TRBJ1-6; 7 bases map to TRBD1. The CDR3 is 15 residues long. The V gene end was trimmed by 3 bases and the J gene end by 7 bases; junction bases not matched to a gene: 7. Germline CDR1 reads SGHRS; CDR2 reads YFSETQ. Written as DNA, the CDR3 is TGCGCCAGCAGCTGGAACAGGGGACCAAATTCACCCCTCCACTTT. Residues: CASSWNRGPNSPLHF.

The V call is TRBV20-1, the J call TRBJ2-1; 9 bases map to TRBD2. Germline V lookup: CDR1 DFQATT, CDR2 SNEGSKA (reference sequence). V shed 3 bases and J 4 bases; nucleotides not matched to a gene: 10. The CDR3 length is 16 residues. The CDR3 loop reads CSASISVLAGYNEQFF. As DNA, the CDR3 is TGCAGTGCTAGTATTTCGGTGCTAGCGGGGTACAATGAGCAGTTCTTC.

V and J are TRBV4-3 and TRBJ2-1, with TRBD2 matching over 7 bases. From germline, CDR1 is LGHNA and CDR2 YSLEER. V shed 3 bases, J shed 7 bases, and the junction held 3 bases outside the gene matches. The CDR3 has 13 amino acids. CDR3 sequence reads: CASSQLLANEQFF. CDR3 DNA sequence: TGCGCCAGCAGCCAGTTACTAGCGAATGAGCAGTTCTTC.

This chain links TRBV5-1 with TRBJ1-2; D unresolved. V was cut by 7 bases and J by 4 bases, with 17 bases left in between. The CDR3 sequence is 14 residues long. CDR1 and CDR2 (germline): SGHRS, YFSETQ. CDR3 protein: CASLEDGSSYGYTF. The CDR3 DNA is TGCGCCAGCCTGGAGGACGGAAGTTCCTATGGCTACACCTTC.

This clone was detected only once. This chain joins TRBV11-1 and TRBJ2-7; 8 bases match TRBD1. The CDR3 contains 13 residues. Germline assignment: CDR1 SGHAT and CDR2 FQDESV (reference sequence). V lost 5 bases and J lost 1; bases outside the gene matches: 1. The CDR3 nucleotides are TGTGCCAGCAGCCGACAGGGGTCCTACGAGCAGTACTTC. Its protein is CASSRQGSYEQYF. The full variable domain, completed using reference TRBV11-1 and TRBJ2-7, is EAEVAQSPRYKITEKSQAVAFWCDPISGHATLYWYRQILGQGPELLVQFQDESVVDDSQLPKDRFSAERLKGVDSTLKIQPAELGDSAMYLCASSRQGSYEQYFGPGTRLTVT.

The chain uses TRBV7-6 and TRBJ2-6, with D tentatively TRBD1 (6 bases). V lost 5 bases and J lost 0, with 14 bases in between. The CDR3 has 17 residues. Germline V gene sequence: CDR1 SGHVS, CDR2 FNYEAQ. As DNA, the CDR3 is TGTGCCAGCAGCCTCTGGACAGTCGACTCTGGGGCCAACGTCCTGACTTTC. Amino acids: CASSLWTVDSGANVLTF. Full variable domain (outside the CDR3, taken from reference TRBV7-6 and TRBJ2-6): GAGVSQSPRYKVTKRGQDVALRCDPISGHVSLYWYRQALGQGPEFLTYFNYEAQQDKSGLPNDRFSAERPEGSISTLTIQRTEQRDSAMYRCASSLWTVDSGANVLTFGAGSRLTVL.

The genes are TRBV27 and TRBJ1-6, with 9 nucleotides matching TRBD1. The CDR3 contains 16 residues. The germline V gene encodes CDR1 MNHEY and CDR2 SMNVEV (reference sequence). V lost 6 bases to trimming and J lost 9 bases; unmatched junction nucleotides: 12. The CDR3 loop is CASRIAGTGSISPLHF. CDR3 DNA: TGTGCCAGCAGGATCGCCGGGACAGGGTCAATTTCACCCCTCCACTTT.

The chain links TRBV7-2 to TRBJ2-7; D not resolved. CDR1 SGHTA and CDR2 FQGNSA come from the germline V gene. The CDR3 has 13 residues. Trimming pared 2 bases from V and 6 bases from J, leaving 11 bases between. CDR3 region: CASSLTFRLEQYF. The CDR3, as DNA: TGTGCCAGCAGCTTAACATTCCGGCTCGAGCAGTACTTC.

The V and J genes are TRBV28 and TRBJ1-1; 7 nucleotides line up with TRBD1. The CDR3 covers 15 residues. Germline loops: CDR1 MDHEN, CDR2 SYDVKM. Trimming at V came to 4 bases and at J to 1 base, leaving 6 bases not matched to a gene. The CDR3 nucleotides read TGTGCCAGCAGTTCTTTGACAGGGAAGAACACTGAAGCTTTCTTT. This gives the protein CASSSLTGKNTEAFF.

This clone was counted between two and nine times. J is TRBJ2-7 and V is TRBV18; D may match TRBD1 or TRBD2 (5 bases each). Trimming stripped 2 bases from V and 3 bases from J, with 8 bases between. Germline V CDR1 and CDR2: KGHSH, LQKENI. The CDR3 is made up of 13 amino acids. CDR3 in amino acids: CASSPGTNYEQYF. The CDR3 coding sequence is TGTGCCAGCTCACCAGGGACGAACTACGAGCAGTACTTC.

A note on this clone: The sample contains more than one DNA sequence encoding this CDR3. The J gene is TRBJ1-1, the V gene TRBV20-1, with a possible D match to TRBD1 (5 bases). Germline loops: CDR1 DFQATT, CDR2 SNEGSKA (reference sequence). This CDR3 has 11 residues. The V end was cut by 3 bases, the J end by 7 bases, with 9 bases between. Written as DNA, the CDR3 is TGCAGTGCTAGGGCGGGGGGTGAAGCTTTCTTT. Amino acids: CSARAGGEAFF.

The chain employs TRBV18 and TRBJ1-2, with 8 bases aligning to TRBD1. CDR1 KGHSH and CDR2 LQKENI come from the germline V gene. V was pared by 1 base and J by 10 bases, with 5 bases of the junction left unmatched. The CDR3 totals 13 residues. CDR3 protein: CASSPQPGGVYTF. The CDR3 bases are TGTGCCAGCTCACCACAGCCAGGGGGCGTCTACACCTTC.

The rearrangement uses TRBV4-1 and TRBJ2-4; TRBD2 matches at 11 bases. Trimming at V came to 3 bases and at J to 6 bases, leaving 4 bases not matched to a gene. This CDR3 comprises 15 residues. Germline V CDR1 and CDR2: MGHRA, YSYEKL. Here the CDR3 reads CASSQVGTSGNIQYF. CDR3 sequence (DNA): TGCGCCAGCAGCCAGGTCGGGACTAGCGGAAACATTCAGTACTTC.

The CDR3 loop is CASSFSAMIEKLFF. DNA for the CDR3: TGTGCCAGCAGCTTTTCCGCGATGATTGAAAAACTGTTTTTT. The chain has TRBV7-8 and TRBJ1-4; D is unclear. Trimming pared 3 bases from V and 7 bases from J, leaving 12 bases between. CDR3 length: 14 amino acids. Germline-derived CDR1 and CDR2 are SGHVS and FQNEAQ. The full variable domain, in which reference TRBV7-8 and TRBJ1-4 provide the parts outside the CDR3, is GAGVSQSPRYKVAKRGQDVALRCDPISGHVSLFWYQQALGQGPEFLTYFQNEAQLDKSGLPSDRFFAERPEGSVSTLKIQRTQQEDSAVYLCASSFSAMIEKLFFGSGTQLSVL.

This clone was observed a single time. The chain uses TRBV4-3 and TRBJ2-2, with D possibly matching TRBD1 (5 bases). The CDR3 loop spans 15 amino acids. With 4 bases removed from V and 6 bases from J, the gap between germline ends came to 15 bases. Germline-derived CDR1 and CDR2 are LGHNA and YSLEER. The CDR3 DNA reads TGCGCCAGCAGCCTTGACAGCAGGAATGCCGGGGAGCTGTTTTTT. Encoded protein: CASSLDSRNAGELFF.

CDR3 bases: TGTGCCAGCAGCGTAGACCATAATTCACCCCTCCACTTT. Translating it yields CASSVDHNSPLHF. The genes are TRBV9 and TRBJ1-6; no clear D gene. This CDR3 is 13 amino acids long. CDR1 and CDR2 from the germline V gene are SGDLS and YYNGEE. V lost 0 bases and J 5 bases, leaving 3 bases between the germline ends.

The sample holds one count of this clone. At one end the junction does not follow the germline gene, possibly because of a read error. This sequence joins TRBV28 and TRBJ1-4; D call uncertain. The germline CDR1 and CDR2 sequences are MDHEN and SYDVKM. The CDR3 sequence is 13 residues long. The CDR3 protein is CASNLVTNEKLFF. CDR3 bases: TGTGCCAGCAATTTAGTCACTAATGAAAAACTGTTTTTT.

The DNA for the CDR3 is TGTGCCAGCAGTCCAGGGCTGGAGACCCAGTACTTC. It specifies CASSPGLETQYF. The chain combines TRBV6-2 or TRBV6-3 with TRBJ2-5; D possibly corresponds to TRBD1 (5 bases). The germline V gene has CDR1 MNHEY and CDR2 SVGEGT. Trimming left V 5 bases short and J 5 bases short, with 9 bases between. The CDR3 spans 12 residues.

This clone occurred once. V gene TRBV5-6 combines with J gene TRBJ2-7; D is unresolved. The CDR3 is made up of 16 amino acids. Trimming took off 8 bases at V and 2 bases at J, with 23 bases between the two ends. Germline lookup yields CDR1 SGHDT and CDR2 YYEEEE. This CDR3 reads CARPPPHPPTPYEQYF. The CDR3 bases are TGTGCCAGGCCACCCCCACATCCCCCAACCCCCTACGAGCAGTACTTC.

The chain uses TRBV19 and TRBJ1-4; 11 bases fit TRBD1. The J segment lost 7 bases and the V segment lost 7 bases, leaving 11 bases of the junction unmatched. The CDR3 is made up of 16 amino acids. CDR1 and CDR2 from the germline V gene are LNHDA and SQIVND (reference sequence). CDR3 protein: CASTHIVGTGGEKLFF. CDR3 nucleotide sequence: TGTGCCAGTACCCATATCGTCGGGACAGGGGGTGAAAAACTGTTTTTT.

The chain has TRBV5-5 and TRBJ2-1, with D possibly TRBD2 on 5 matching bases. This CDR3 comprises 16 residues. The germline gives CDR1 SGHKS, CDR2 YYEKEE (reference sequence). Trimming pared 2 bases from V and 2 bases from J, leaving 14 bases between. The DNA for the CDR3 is TGTGCCAGCAGCTTAAATCCCATCGGGGCCTACAATGAGCAGTTCTTC. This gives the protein CASSLNPIGAYNEQFF.

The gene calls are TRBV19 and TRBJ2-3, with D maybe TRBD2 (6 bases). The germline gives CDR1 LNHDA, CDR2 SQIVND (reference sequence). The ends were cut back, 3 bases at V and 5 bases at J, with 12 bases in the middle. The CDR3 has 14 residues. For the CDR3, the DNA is TGTGCCAGTAGTATCGGGGGATCTAAAGATACGCAGTATTTT. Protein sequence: CASSIGGSKDTQYF.